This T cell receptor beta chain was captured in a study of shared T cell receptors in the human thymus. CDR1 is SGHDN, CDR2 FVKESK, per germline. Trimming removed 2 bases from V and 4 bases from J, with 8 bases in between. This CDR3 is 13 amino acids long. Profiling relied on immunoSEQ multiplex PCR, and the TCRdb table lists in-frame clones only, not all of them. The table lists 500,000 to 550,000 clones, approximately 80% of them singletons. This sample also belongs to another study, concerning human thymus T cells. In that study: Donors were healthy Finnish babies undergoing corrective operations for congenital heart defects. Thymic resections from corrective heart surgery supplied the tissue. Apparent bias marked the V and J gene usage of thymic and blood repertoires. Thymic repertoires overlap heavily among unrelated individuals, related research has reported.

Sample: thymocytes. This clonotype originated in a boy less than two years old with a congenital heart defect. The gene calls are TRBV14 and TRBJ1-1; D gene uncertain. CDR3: CASSQISGTEAFF. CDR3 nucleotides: TGTGCCAGCAGCCAAATATCAGGCACTGAAGCTTTCTTT. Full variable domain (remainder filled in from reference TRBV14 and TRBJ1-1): EAGVTQFPSHSVIEKGQTVTLRCDPISGHDNLYWYRRVMGKEIKFLLHFVKESKQDESGMPNNRFLAERTGGTYSTLKVQPAELEDSGVYFCASSQISGTEAFFGQGTRLTVV.